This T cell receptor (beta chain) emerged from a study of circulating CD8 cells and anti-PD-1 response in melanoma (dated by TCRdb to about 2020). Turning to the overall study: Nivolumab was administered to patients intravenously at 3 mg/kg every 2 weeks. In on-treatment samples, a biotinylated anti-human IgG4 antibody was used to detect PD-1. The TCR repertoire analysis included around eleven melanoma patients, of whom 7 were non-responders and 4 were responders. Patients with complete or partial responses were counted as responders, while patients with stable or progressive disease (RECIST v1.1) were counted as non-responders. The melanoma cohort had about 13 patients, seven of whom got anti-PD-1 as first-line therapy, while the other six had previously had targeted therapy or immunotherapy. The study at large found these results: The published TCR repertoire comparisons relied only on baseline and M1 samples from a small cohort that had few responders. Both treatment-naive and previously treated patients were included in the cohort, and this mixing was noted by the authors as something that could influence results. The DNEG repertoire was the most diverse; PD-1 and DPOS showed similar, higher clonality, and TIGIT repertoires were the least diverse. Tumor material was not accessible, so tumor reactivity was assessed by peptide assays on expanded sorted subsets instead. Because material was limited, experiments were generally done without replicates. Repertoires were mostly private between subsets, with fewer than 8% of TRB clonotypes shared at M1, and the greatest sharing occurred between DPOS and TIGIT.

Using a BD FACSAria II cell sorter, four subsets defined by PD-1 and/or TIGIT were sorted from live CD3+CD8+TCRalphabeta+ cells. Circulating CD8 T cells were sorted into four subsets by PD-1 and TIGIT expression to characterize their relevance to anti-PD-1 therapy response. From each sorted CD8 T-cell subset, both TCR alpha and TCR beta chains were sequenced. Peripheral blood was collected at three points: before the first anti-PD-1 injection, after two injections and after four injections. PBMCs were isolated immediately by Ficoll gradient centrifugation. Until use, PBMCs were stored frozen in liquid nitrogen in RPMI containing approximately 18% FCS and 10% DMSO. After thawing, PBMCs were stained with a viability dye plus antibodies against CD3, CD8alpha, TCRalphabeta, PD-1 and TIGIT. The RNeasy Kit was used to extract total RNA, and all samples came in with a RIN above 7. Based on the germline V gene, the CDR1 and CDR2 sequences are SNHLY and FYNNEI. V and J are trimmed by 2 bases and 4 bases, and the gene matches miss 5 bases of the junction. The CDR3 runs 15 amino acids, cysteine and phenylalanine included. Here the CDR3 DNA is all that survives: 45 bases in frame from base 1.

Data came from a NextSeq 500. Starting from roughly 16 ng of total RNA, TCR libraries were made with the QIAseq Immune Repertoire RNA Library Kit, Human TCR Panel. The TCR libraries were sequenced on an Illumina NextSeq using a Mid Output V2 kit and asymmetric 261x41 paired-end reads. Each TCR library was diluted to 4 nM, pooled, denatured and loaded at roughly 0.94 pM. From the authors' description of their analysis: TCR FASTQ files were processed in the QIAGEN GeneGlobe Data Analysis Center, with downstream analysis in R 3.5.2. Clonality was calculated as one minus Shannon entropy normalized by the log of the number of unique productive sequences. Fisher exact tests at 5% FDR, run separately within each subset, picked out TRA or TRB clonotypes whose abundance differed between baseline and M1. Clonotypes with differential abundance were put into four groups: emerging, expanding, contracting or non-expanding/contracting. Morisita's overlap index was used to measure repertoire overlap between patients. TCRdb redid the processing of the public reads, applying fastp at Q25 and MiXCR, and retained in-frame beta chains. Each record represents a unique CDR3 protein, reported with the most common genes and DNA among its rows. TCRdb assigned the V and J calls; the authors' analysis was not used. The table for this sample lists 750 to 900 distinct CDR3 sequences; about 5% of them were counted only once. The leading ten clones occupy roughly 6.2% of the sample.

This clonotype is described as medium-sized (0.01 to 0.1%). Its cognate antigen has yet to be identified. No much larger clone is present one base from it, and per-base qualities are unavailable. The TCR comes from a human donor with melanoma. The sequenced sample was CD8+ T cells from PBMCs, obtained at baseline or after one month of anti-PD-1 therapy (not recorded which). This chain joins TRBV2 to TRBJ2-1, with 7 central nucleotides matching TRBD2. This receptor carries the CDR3 CASSEWQRGYNEQFF. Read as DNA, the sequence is TGTGCCAGCAGTGAATGGCAGCGGGGTTACAATGAGCAGTTCTTC.